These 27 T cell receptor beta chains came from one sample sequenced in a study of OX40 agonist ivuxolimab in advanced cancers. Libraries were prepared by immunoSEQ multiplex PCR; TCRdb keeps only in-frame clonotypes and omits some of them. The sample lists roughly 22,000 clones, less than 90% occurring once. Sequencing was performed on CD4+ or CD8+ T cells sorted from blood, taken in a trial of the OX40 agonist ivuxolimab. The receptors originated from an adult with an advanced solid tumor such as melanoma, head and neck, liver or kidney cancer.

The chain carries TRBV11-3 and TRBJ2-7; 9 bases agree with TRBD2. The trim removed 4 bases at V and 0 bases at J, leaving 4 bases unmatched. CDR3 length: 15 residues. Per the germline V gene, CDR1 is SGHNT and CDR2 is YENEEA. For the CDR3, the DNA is TGTGCCAGCAGCTCCCGGACTAGCGACTCCTACGAGCAGTACTTC. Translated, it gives CASSSRTSDSYEQYF.

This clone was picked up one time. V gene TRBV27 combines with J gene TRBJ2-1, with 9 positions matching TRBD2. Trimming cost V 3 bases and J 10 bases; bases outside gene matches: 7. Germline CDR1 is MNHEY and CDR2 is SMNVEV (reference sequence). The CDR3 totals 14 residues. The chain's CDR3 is CASSFEVAGDEQFF. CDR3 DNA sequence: TGTGCCAGCAGTTTTGAGGTAGCGGGGGACGAGCAGTTCTTC.

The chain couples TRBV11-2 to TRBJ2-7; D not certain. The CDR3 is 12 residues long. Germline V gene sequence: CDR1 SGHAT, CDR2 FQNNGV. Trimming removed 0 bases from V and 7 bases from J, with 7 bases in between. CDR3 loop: CASSLDPGEQYF. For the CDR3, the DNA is TGTGCCAGCAGCTTAGATCCCGGAGAGCAGTACTTC.

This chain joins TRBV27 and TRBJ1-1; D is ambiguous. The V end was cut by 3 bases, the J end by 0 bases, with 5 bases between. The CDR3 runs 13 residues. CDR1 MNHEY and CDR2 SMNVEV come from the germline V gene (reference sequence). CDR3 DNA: TGTGCCAGCAGTTTTGGGATGAACACTGAAGCTTTCTTT. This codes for CASSFGMNTEAFF.

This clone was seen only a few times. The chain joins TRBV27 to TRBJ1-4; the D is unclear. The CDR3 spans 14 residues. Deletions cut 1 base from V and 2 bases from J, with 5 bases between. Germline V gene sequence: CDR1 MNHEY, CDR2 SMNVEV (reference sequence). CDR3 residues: CASSLWATNEKLFF. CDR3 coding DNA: TGTGCCAGCAGTTTATGGGCCACTAATGAAAAACTGTTTTTT.

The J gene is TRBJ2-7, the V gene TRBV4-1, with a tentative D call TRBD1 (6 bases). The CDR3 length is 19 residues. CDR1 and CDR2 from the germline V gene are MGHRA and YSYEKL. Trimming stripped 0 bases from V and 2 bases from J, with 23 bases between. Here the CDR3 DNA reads TGCGCCAGCAGCCAAGAGGTCCGACAGGCCGGAAAAGTAACCTACGAGCAGTACTTC. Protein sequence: CASSQEVRQAGKVTYEQYF.

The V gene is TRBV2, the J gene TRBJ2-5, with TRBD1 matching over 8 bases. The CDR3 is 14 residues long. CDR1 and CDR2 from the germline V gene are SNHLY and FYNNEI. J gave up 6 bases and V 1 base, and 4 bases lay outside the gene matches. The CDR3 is CASSEETGGKTQYF. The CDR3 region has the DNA TGTGCCAGCAGTGAAGAAACAGGGGGAAAGACCCAGTACTTC.

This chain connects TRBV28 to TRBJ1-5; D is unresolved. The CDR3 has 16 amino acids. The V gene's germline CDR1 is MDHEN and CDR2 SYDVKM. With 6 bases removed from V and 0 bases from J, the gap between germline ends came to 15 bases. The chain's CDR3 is CASRPALGYSNQPQHF. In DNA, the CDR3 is TGTGCCAGCAGGCCAGCCCTAGGCTATAGCAATCAGCCCCAGCATTTT.

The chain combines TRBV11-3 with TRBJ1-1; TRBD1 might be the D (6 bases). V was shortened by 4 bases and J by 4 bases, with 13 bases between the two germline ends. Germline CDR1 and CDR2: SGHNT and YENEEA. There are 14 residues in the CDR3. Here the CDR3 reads CASSSPTGFTEAFF. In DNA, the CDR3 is TGTGCCAGCAGCTCCCCTACAGGGTTCACTGAAGCTTTCTTT.

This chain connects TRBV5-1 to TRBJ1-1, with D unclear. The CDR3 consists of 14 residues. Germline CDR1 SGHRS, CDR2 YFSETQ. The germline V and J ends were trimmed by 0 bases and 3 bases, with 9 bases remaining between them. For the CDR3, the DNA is TGCGCCAGCAGCTTGGTGAGGGCTGACACTGAAGCTTTCTTT. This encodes CASSLVRADTEAFF.

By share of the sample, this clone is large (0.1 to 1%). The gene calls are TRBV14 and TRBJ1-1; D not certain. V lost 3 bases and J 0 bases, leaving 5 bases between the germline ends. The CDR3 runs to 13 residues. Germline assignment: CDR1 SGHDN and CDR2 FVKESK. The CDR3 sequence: CASSHGVNTEAFF. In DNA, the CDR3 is TGTGCCAGCAGCCACGGGGTGAACACTGAAGCTTTCTTT.

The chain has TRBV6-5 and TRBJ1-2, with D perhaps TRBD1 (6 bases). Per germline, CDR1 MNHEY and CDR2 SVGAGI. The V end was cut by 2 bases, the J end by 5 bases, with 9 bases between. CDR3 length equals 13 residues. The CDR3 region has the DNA TGTGCCAGCAGTTACGCCGGGACATATGGCTACACCTTC. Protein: CASSYAGTYGYTF.

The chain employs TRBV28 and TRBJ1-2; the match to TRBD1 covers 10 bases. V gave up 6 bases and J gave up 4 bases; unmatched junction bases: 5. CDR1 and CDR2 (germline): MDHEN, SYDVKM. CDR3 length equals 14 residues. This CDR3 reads CASRTGQGRYGYTF. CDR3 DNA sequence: TGTGCCAGCAGAACGGGACAGGGGCGCTATGGCTACACCTTC.

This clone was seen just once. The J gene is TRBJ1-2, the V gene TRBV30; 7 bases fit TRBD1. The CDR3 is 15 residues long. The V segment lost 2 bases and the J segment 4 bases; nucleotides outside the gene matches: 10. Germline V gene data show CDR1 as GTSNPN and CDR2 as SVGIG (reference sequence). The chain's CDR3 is CAWSSPGTVGYGYTF. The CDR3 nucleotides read TGTGCCTGGAGTTCACCCGGGACAGTGGGCTATGGCTACACCTTC.

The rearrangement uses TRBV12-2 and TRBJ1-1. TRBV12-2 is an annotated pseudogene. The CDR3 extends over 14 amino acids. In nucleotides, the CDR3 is TGTGCAAGTCGCTTAGGAGGGAGTGATACTGAAGCTTTCTTT. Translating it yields CASRLGGSDTEAFF.

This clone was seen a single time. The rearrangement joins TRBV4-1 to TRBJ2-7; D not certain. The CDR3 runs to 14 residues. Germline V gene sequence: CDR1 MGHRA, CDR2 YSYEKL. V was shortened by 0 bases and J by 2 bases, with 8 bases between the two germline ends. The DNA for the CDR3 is TGCGCCAGCAGCCAAGAATTGGAGACCTACGAGCAGTACTTC. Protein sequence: CASSQELETYEQYF.

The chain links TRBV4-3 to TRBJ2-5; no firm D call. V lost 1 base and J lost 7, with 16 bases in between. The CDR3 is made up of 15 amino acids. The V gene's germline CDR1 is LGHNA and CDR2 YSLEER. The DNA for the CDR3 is TGCGCCAGCAGCCAAGGATCGGGCTACCGAGCGACCCAGTACTTC. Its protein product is CASSQGSGYRATQYF.

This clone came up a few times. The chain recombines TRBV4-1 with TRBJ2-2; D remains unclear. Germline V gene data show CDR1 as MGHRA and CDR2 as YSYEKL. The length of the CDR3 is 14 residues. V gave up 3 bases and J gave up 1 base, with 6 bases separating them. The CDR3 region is CASSQIENTGELFF. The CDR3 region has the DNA TGCGCCAGCAGCCAGATCGAGAACACCGGGGAGCTGTTTTTT.

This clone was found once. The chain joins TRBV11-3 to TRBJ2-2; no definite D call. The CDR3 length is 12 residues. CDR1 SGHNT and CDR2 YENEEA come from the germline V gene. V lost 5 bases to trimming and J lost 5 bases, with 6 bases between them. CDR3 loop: CASSPSTGELFF. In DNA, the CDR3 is TGTGCCAGCAGCCCTTCTACCGGGGAGCTGTTTTTT.

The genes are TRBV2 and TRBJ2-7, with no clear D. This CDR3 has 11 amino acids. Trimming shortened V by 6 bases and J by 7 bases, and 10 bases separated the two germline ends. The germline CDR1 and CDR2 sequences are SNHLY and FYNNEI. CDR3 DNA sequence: TGTGCCAGCAGGAAAGACTTGGAGCAGTACTTC. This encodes CASRKDLEQYF.

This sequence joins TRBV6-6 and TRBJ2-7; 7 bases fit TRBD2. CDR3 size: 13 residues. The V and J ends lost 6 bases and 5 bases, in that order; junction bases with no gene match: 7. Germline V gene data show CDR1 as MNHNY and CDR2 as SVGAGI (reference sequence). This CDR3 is CASRAGRSHEQYF. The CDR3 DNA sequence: TGTGCCAGCAGGGCCGGGAGGTCCCACGAGCAGTACTTC.

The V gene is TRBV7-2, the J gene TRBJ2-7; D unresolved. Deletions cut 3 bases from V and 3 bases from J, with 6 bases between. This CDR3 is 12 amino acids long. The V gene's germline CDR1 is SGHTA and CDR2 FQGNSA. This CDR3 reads CASSFSYYEQYF. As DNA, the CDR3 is TGTGCCAGCAGCTTCTCCTACTACGAGCAGTACTTC.

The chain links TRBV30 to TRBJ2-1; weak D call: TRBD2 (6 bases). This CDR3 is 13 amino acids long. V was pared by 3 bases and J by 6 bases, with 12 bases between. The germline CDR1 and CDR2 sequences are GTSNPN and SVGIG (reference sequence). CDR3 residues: CAWREGPGNEQFF. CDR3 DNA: TGTGCCTGGAGGGAGGGGCCGGGCAATGAGCAGTTCTTC.

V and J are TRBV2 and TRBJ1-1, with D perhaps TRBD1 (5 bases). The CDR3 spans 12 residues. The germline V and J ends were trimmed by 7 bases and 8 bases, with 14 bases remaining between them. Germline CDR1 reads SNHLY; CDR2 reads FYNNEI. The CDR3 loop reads CASIGAGGEAFF. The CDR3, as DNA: TGTGCCAGCATCGGGGCGGGTGGAGAAGCTTTCTTT.

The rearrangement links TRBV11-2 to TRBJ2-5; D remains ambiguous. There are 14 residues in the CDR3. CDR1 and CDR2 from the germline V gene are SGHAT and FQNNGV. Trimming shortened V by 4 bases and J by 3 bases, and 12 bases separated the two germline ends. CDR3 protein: CASSSGRMEETQYF. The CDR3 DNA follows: TGTGCCAGCAGCTCAGGAAGAATGGAAGAGACCCAGTACTTC.

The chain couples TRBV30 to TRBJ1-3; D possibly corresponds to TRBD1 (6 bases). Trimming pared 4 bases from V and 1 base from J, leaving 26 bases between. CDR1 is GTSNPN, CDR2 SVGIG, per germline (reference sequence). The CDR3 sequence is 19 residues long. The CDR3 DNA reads TGTGCCTGGAAAAACGGGACAATGAGACAACTGGGATCTGGAAACACCATATATTTT. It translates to CAWKNGTMRQLGSGNTIYF.

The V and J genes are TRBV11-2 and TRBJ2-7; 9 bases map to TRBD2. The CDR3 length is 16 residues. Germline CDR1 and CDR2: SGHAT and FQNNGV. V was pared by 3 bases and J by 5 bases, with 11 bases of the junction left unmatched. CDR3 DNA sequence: TGTGCCAGCAGCTTTGGGTATAGCGGGAGCGGGAACGAGCAGTACTTC. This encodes CASSFGYSGSGNEQYF.